The rows below give T cell receptor beta chains drawn from one sample of a study of long-term antiretroviral therapy in people with HIV. Repertoires were generated with immunoSEQ multiplex PCR, while TCRdb's copy carries only in-frame clones and drops some. The table records about 22,000 clones, 86% of them present only once. The specimen comprised unsorted PBMCs, sampled 1.3 years after starting antiretroviral therapy. The receptor set was obtained from a man aged 55 to 70 with HIV. Both conserved end residues are part of each CDR3. D genes are given only for firm matches. Some rows mark clone size as missing; the rest say once, few, many or name a class of expanded clone.

>-|TRBJ1-1|-|TRBV2
CASSPSRGIVTEAFF
TGTGCCAGCAGTCCCTCTCGGGGCATCGTTACTGAAGCTTTCTTT
>TRBD1|TRBJ1-2|-|TRBV7-2
CASSAQGAGYGYTF
TGTGCCAGCAGCGCACAGGGGGCGGGCTATGGCTACACCTTC
>-|TRBJ1-3|-|TRBV4-1
CASSQDGGAPGNTIYF
TGCGCCAGCAGCCAAGATGGTGGGGCTCCTGGAAACACCATATATTTT
>-|TRBJ1-6|-|TRBV30
CAWKSYTGLESPLHF
TGTGCCTGGAAATCATATACTGGGCTGGAGTCACCCCTCCACTTT
>-|TRBJ1-5|-|TRBV7-9
CASSQSNQPQHF
TGTGCCAGCAGCCAGAGTAATCAGCCCCAGCATTTT
>TRBD1|TRBJ1-5|few|TRBV10-3
CAIGTDRDQPQHF
TGTGCCATCGGGACAGATAGAGATCAGCCCCAGCATTTT
>TRBD1|TRBJ2-3|-|TRBV2
CASSRTGATDTQYF
TGTGCCAGCAGTAGGACAGGGGCCACAGATACGCAGTATTTT
>-|TRBJ1-1|-|TRBV5-1
CASSEVPTVNTEAFF
TGCGCCAGCAGCGAAGTCCCGACGGTGAACACTGAAGCTTTCTTT
>-|TRBJ2-6|-|TRBV5-1
CASSLGQGVPGANVLTF
TGCGCCAGCAGCTTGGGGCAGGGAGTCCCTGGGGCCAACGTCCTGACTTTC
>TRBD1|TRBJ2-3|-|TRBV7-2
CASSLGQTGPTDTQYF
TGTGCCAGCAGCTTAGGCCAGACAGGGCCCACAGATACGCAGTATTTT
>-|TRBJ1-1|-|TRBV5-1
CASSPQGVSTEAFF
TGCGCCAGCAGCCCACAGGGAGTAAGCACTGAAGCTTTCTTT
>-|TRBJ1-3|-|TRBV7-8
CASSLSSGNTIYF
TGTGCCAGCAGCCTCAGCTCTGGAAACACCATATATTTT
>TRBD1|TRBJ1-3|-|TRBV11-2
CASSFYDRGPCKGDYF
TGTGCCAGCAGCTTCTACGACAGGGGGCCCTGCAAGGGAGACTATTTT
>-|TRBJ2-5|-|TRBV18
CASSPIQRETQYF
TGTGCCAGCTCACCAATACAGCGGGAGACCCAGTACTTC
>TRBD1|TRBJ1-2|-|TRBV6-1
CASSEAGQGYGYTF
TGTGCCAGCAGTGAAGCGGGACAGGGGTATGGCTACACCTTC